This TCR beta chain was retrieved from a study of shared clonotypes between healthy human individuals. Each of the donors was a healthy adult who was HIV-negative and had not had a recent acute infection or vaccination. CD4+ cells underwent separation, giving CD45RA+ naive and CD45RA-negative memory subsets. Produced via immunoSEQ multiplex PCR; TCRdb's table is partial and in-frame only. Among millions of clones, approximately 94% were seen once, and the ten largest hold under 0.15%. Trimming removed 5 bases at V and 1 base at J, with 8 bases between. CDR1 and CDR2 (germline): MGHDK, SYGVNS. The CDR3 loop spans 14 amino acids. Note on this clone: What it binds is not known.

Overall study findings and caveats: Memory subsets generally showed smaller estimated richness than naive subsets did.

This receptor was obtained from a man aged 18 to 35 in good health. V gene TRBV25-1 combines with J gene TRBJ2-2; no definite D call. The sequenced material came from naive CD4+ T cells sorted from blood. Indicated subset: CD45RA+ positively selected. In DNA form, the CDR3 reads TGTGCCAGCAGTTTGCAGGTGAACACCGGGGAGCTGTTTTTT. This codes for CASSLQVNTGELFF.